The clone carrying this T cell receptor (beta chain) was seen many times. The antigen is not known. Germline loops: CDR1 SGDLS, CDR2 YYNGEE. With V trimmed by 4 bases and J by 3 bases, 19 bases remained unmatched. This CDR3 comprises 18 residues. RNA transcripts gave rise to amplified TCR beta CDR3 regions. Carried out on the TCR CDR3, a first-round RT-PCR used the HTBI primer set. In TCRdb, the multiplex PCR reads were re-called with MiXCR into one record per CDR3 protein. There are roughly 110,000 distinct CDR3 sequences in the sample; 16% occur only once, and around two fifths lies in the top ten. This specimen comes from a study of T cells in Graves' hyperthyroidism and ophthalmopathy. Study at large: Sampling of peripheral blood happened at initial diagnosis, prior to any treatment.

Patients aged 18 to 65 had newly diagnosed hyperthyroidism lasting under 2 months. Study results and caveats: The model foresaw ophthalmopathy a median roughly 6.6 months prior to onset.

The TCR originated in a woman in her forties or fifties with Graves' hyperthyroidism. V usage is TRBV9 and J usage is TRBJ2-7; the match to TRBD1 covers 7 bases. The sample was blood. CDR3: CASSPQGLAAGSVYEQYF. CDR3 sequence (DNA): TGTGCCAGCAGCCCACAGGGGCTAGCTGCGGGCTCGGTCTACGAGCAGTACTTC.